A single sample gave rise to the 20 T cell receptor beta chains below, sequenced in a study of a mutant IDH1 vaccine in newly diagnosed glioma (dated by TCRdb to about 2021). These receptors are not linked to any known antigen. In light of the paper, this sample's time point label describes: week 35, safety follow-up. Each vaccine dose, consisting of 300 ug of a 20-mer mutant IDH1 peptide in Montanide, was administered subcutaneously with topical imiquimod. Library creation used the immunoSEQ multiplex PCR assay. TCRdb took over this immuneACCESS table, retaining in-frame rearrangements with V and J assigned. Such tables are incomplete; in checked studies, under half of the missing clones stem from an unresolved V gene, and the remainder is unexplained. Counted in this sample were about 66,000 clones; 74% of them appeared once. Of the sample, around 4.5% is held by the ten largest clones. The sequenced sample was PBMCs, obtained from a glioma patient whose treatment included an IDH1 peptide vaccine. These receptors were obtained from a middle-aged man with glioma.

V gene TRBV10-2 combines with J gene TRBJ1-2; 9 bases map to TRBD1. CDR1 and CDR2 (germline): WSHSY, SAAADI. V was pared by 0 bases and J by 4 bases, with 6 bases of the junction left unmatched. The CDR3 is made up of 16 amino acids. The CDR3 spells CASSESRTGVSYGYTF. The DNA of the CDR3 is TGCGCCAGCAGTGAGTCGAGGACAGGGGTCAGCTATGGCTACACCTTC.

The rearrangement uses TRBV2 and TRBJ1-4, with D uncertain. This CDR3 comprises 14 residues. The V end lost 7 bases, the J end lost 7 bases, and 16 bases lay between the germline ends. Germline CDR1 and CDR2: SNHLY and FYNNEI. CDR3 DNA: TGTGCCAGCATTCTGGATGGGCCCGGTGAAAAACTGTTTTTT. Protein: CASILDGPGEKLFF.

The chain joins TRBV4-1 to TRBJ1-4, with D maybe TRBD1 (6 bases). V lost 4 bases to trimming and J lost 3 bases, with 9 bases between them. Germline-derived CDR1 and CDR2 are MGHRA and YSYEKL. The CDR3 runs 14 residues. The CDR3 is CASSLRQANEKLFF. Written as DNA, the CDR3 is TGCGCCAGCAGCCTCCGACAGGCTAATGAAAAACTGTTTTTT.

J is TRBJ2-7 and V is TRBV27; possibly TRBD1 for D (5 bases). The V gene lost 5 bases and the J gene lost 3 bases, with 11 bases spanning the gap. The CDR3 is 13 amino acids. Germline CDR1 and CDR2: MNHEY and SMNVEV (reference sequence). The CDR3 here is CASSLRQNYEQYF. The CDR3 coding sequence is TGTGCCAGCAGTCTACGACAGAACTACGAGCAGTACTTC.

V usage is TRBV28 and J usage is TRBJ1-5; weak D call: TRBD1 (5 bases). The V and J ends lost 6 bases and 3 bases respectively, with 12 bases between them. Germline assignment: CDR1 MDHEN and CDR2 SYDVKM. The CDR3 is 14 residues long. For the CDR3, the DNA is TGTGCCAGCAGGCGTGGGACCTACAATCAGCCCCAGCATTTT. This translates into CASRRGTYNQPQHF.

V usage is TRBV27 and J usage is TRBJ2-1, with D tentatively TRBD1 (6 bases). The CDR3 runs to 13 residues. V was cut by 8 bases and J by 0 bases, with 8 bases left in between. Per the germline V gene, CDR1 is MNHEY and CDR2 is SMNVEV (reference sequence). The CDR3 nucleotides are TGTGCCAGCGGGGGCCGCTCCTACAATGAGCAGTTCTTC. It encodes CASGGRSYNEQFF.

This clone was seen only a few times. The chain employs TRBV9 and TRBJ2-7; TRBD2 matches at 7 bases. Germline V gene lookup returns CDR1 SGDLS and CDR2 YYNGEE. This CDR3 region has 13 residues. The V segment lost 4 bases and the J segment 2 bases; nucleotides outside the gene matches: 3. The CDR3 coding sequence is TGTGCCAGCAGCCGGGGGGAGGCCTACGAGCAGTACTTC. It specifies CASSRGEAYEQYF.

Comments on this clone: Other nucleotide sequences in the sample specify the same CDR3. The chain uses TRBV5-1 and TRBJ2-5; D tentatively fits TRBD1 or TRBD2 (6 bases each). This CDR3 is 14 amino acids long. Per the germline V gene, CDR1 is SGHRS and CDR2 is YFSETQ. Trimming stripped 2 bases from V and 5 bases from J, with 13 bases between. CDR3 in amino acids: CASSLVGGQETQYF. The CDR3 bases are TGCGCCAGCAGCTTAGTAGGGGGGCAGGAGACCCAGTACTTC.

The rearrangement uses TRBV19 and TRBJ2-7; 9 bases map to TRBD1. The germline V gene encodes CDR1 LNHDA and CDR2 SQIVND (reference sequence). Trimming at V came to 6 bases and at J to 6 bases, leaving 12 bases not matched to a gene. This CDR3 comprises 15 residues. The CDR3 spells CASSNGQGNVREQYF. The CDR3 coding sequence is TGTGCCAGTAGCAACGGACAGGGGAATGTGCGCGAGCAGTACTTC.

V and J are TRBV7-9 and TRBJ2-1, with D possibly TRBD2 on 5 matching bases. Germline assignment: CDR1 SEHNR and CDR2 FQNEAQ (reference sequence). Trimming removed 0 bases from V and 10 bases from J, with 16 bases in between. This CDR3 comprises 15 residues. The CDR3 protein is CASSLAGVLGAEQFF. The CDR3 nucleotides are TGTGCCAGCAGCTTAGCGGGAGTTTTGGGAGCGGAGCAGTTCTTC. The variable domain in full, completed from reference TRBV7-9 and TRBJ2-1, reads DTGVSQNPRHKITKRGQNVTFRCDPISEHNRLYWYRQTLGQGPEFLTYFQNEAQLEKSRLLSDRFSAERPKGSFSTLEIQRTEQGDSAMYLCASSLAGVLGAEQFFGPGTRLTVL.

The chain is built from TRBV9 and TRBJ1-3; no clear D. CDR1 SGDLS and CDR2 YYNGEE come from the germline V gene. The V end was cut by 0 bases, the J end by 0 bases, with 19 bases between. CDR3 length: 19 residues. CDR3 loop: CASSVDLSLDRSSGNTIYF. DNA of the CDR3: TGTGCCAGCAGCGTAGATCTAAGTCTGGACCGAAGCTCTGGAAACACCATATATTTT.

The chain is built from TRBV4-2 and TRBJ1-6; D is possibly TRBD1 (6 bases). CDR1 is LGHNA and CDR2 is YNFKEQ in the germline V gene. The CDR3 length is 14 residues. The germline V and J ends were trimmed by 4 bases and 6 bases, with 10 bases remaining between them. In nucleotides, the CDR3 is TGTGCCAGCAGCCGCAAACAGGGTAATTCACCCCTCCACTTT. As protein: CASSRKQGNSPLHF.

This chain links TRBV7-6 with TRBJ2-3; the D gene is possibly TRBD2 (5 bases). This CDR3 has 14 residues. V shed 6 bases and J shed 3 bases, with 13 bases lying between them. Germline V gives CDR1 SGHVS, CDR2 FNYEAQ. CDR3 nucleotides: TGTGCCAGCAGTCTGGGCCGGGAAACAGATACGCAGTATTTT. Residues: CASSLGRETDTQYF.

This CDR3 reads CASSSRDRTEAFF. In DNA form, the CDR3 reads TGTGCCAGCAGTAGCAGGGACCGGACTGAAGCTTTCTTT. The chain recombines TRBV6-1 with TRBJ1-1; possible D gene TRBD1, 5 bases. This CDR3 is 13 amino acids long. V was cut by 5 bases and J by 5 bases, with 12 bases left in between. CDR1 and CDR2 from the germline V gene are MNHNS and SASEGT.

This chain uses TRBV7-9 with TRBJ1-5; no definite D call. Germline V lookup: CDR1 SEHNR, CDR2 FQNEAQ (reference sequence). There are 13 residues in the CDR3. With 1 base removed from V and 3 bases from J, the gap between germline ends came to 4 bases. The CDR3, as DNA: TGTGCCAGCAGCTTAGAAGTCAATCAGCCCCAGCATTTT. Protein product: CASSLEVNQPQHF.

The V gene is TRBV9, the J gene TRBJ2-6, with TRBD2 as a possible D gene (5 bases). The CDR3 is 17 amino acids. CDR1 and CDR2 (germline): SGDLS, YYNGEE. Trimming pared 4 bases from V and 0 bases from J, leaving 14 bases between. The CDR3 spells CASSTRRGFSGANVLTF. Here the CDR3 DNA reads TGTGCCAGCAGCACCAGACGAGGGTTCTCTGGGGCCAACGTCCTGACTTTC. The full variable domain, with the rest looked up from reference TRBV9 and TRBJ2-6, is DSGVTQTPKHLITATGQRVTLRCSPRSGDLSVYWYQQSLDQGLQFLIQYYNGEERAKGNILERFSAQQFPDLHSELNLSSLELGDSALYFCASSTRRGFSGANVLTFGAGSRLTVL.

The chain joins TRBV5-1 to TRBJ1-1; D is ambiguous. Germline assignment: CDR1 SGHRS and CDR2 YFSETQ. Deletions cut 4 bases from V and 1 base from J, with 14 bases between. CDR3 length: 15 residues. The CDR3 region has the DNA TGCGCCAGCAGCCTCACATCGGAGGCGAACACTGAAGCTTTCTTT. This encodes CASSLTSEANTEAFF.

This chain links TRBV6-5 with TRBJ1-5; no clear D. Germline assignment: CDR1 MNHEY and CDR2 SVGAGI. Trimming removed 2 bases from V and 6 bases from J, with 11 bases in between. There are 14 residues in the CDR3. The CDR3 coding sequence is TGTGCCAGCAGTTACACGCGGGCGAGTCAGCCCCAGCATTTT. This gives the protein CASSYTRASQPQHF.

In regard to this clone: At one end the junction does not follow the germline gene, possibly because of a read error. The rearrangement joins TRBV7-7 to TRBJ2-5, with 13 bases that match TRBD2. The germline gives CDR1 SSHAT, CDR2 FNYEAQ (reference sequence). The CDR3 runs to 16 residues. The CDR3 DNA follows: TGTGCTAGCAGCCCCGGACTAGCGGGGGCCCAAGAGACCCAGTACTTC. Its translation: CASSPGLAGAQETQYF.

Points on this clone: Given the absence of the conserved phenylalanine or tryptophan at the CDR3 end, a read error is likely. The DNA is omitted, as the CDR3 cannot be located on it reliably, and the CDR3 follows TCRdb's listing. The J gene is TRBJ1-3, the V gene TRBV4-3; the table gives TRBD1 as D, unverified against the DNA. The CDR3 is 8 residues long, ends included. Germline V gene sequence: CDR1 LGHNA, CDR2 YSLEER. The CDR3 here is CASSQSSR.